This T cell receptor (beta chain) was captured by sequencing in a study of read filtering for tumor transcriptome and immune sequencing. Study overall: The cohort had around 18 men and approximately 15 women aged about 45 to 80, mean roughly 66 years. Revised staging placed 8 patients in R-ISS I, 15 to 20 in II, six or seven in III.

CDR1 and CDR2 from the germline V gene are SGHRS and YFSETQ. The CDR3 loop spans 15 amino acids. The J segment lost 2 bases and the V segment lost 4 bases, leaving 6 bases of the junction unmatched. Molecular barcoded adaptors covering alpha/delta and beta/gamma chains were used on around 400 ng RNA. TCRdb fed the reads into MiXCR, producing one record per CDR3 protein. The table includes roughly 69,000 distinct CDR3 sequences, approximately 15% detected once. This clonotype was detected ten times or more. Its specificity is unknown. Whole-study results and caveats: Correlation between methods rose after single-read clonotypes were removed.

This rearrangement joins TRBV5-1 to TRBJ2-3; TRBD2 agrees at 8 bases. This clonotype was obtained from a donor at least 40 years old with multiple myeloma. Input material: a population of CD138-negative cells sorted from bone marrow. The CDR3 DNA reads TGCGCCAGCAGCCCCGGGAGGGCCGACACAGATACGCAGTATTTT. This codes for CASSPGRADTDTQYF.